The rows below give T cell receptor beta chains drawn from one sample of a study of Ad26.COV2.S vaccination and SARS-CoV-2 variants. Clones were sequenced by immunoSEQ multiplex PCR, and TCRdb holds only the in-frame ones, with some missing. The sample lists around 450,000 clones, around 89% occurring once. The sequencing used peripheral blood, collected in a trial of Ad26.COV2.S vaccine versus placebo. All receptors come from a person between 18 and 65 years old who received the Ad26.COV2.S COVID-19 vaccine or a placebo. Both conserved end residues are part of each CDR3. A D gene is named only where the DNA matches it firmly. Only some rows state a clone size, as once, few, many or a class for expanded clones.

CDR3 DNA: TGCGCCAGCAGCTTAGGTAGGGGGAGGACAGATACGCAGTATTTT
CDR3 protein: CASSLGRGRTDTQYF
clone size: NA
D gene: NA
V gene: TRBV5-1
J gene: TRBJ2-3

CDR3 DNA: TGTGCCACCAGTGATTCCGGGGGGCGTACGCAGTATTTT
CDR3 protein: CATSDSGGRTQYF
clone size: NA
D gene: NA
V gene: TRBV24-1
J gene: TRBJ2-3

CDR3 DNA: TGTGCCAGCAGCCACAAGCCCCGCGGGACCCCCTCGCCCGGAAACACCATATATTTT
CDR3 protein: CASSHKPRGTPSPGNTIYF
clone size: NA
D gene: NA
V gene: TRBV14
J gene: TRBJ1-3

CDR3 DNA: TGTGCCAGCAGTTACGGTCAGGGGACGGGGGAGACCCAGTACTTC
CDR3 protein: CASSYGQGTGETQYF
clone size: NA
D gene: NA
V gene: TRBV6-2/TRBV6-3
J gene: TRBJ2-5

CDR3 DNA: TGCGCCAGCAGCCAAGATAGGGGTGTAGCTAACTATGGCTACACCTTC
CDR3 protein: CASSQDRGVANYGYTF
clone size: NA
D gene: NA
V gene: TRBV4-3
J gene: TRBJ1-2

CDR3 DNA: TGCAGCGTTGGAACACCCCTGAACACTGAAGCTTTCTTT
CDR3 protein: CSVGTPLNTEAFF
clone size: few
D gene: NA
V gene: TRBV29-1
J gene: TRBJ1-1

CDR3 DNA: TGCAGCGCGAGGGGCCGCGGGAGGTGGACTGAAGCTTTCTTT
CDR3 protein: CSARGRGRWTEAFF
clone size: NA
D gene: NA
V gene: TRBV29-1
J gene: TRBJ1-1

CDR3 DNA: TGCGCCAGCAGCCAAGCAGACAATGAGCAGTTCTTC
CDR3 protein: CASSQADNEQFF
clone size: NA
D gene: NA
V gene: TRBV4-1
J gene: TRBJ2-1

CDR3 DNA: TGTGCCAGCAGCTTAAGGCGGGGGGGCACAGATACGCAGTATTTT
CDR3 protein: CASSLRRGGTDTQYF
clone size: NA
D gene: TRBD2
V gene: TRBV7-3
J gene: TRBJ2-3

CDR3 DNA: TGTGCCAGTAGGGAACAGGGGAGGACTGGAAACACCATATATTTT
CDR3 protein: CASREQGRTGNTIYF
clone size: NA
D gene: TRBD1
V gene: TRBV19
J gene: TRBJ1-3

CDR3 DNA: TGCGCCAGCAGCTTAGGGGGCGCGGGTTTGGGTCAGCCCCAGCATTTT
CDR3 protein: CASSLGGAGLGQPQHF
clone size: NA
D gene: TRBD1
V gene: TRBV5-1
J gene: TRBJ1-5

CDR3 DNA: TGTGCCAGCAGCTTAGTGTCTGGCAATGAGCAGTTCTTC
CDR3 protein: CASSLVSGNEQFF
clone size: NA
D gene: NA
V gene: TRBV11-2
J gene: TRBJ2-1

CDR3 DNA: TGTGCCAGCAGCTCCTACAGCGGGATTAACTCCTACAATGAGCAGTTCTTC
CDR3 protein: CASSSYSGINSYNEQFF
clone size: once
D gene: TRBD2
V gene: TRBV7-9
J gene: TRBJ2-1

CDR3 DNA: TGTGCCAGCAGCTCAATGGGTTTGGATGAGCAGTTCTTC
CDR3 protein: CASSSMGLDEQFF
clone size: NA
D gene: NA
V gene: TRBV7-2
J gene: TRBJ2-1

CDR3 DNA: TGTGCCATCAGTGGAAGACAGAATTCTATCTCTGGAAACACCATATATTTT
CDR3 protein: CAISGRQNSISGNTIYF
clone size: NA
D gene: NA
V gene: TRBV10-3
J gene: TRBJ1-3

CDR3 DNA: TGCAGCGTCGTTGGACAGTCGACTGAAGCTTTCTTT
CDR3 protein: CSVVGQSTEAFF
clone size: NA
D gene: NA
V gene: TRBV29-1
J gene: TRBJ1-1

CDR3 DNA: TGTGCCAGCAGTCCCCGGACAGAGGGAGATACGCAGTATTTT
CDR3 protein: CASSPRTEGDTQYF
clone size: NA
D gene: NA
V gene: TRBV27
J gene: TRBJ2-3

CDR3 DNA: TGTGCCATGGGACAGGGGGCGCTCGGGGAGCTGTTTTTT
CDR3 protein: CAMGQGALGELFF
clone size: NA
D gene: TRBD1
V gene: TRBV10-3
J gene: TRBJ2-2

CDR3 DNA: TGTGCCAGTAGTCGGGACAGGGAAACTGAAGCTTTCTTT
CDR3 protein: CASSRDRETEAFF
clone size: NA
D gene: TRBD1
V gene: TRBV19
J gene: TRBJ1-1

CDR3 DNA: TGCGCCAGCAGCTTAGCCATAGCCCAAGAGACCCAGTACTTC
CDR3 protein: CASSLAIAQETQYF
clone size: NA
D gene: NA
V gene: TRBV5-1
J gene: TRBJ2-5

CDR3 DNA: TGTGCCAGCAGTGTTGACAGTCCCCGAGGAGTGCCCCAGCATTTT
CDR3 protein: CASSVDSPRGVPQHF
clone size: NA
D gene: NA
V gene: TRBV2
J gene: TRBJ1-5

CDR3 DNA: TGTGCCAGCAGTTGGGAATCCTACGAGCAGTACTTC
CDR3 protein: CASSWESYEQYF
clone size: NA
D gene: NA
V gene: TRBV6-2/TRBV6-3
J gene: TRBJ2-7

CDR3 DNA: TGCGCCAGCAGCTGGACCGTTGAGGAGCAGTTCTTC
CDR3 protein: CASSWTVEEQFF
clone size: NA
D gene: NA
V gene: TRBV5-1
J gene: TRBJ2-1

CDR3 DNA: TGCGCCAGCAGCAAGACTAGCGGGACAAACAATGAGCAGTTCTTC
CDR3 protein: CASSKTSGTNNEQFF
clone size: NA
D gene: TRBD2
V gene: TRBV5-1
J gene: TRBJ2-1

CDR3 DNA: TGTGCCAGCCTAAAAGAGACCCAGTACTTC
CDR3 protein: CASLKETQYF
clone size: NA
D gene: NA
V gene: TRBV7-3
J gene: TRBJ2-5

CDR3 DNA: TGTGCCAGCAGCCCCTCGGGGAGCAACTATGGCTACACCTTC
CDR3 protein: CASSPSGSNYGYTF
clone size: NA
D gene: NA
V gene: TRBV6-5
J gene: TRBJ1-2

CDR3 DNA: TGTGCCAGCAAACCCCAGGCAGCTCAAAAGAACGTGTTCTCCGAGCAGTACTTC
CDR3 protein: CASKPQAAQKNVFSEQYF
clone size: NA
D gene: NA
V gene: TRBV27
J gene: TRBJ2-7

CDR3 DNA: TGTGCCAGTGGAAGACGGGAGAACACTGAAGCTTTCTTT
CDR3 protein: CASGRRENTEAFF
clone size: NA
D gene: NA
V gene: TRBV28
J gene: TRBJ1-1

CDR3 DNA: TGTGCCTGCAATAGGATACACGGGGGTGGCACTGAAGCTTTCTTT
CDR3 protein: CACNRIHGGGTEAFF
clone size: NA
D gene: NA
V gene: TRBV30
J gene: TRBJ1-1

CDR3 DNA: TGTGCCAGCAGCCCCGACACAGGGGAGACCCAGTACTTC
CDR3 protein: CASSPDTGETQYF
clone size: NA
D gene: NA
V gene: TRBV7-9
J gene: TRBJ2-5

CDR3 DNA: TGTGCCAGTAGTACCCGACAGGGCTCCGAGCAGTACTTC
CDR3 protein: CASSTRQGSEQYF
clone size: NA
D gene: TRBD1
V gene: TRBV19
J gene: TRBJ2-7

CDR3 DNA: TGCAGCGTTGCCCAGGGTAGTGAAAAACTGTTTTTT
CDR3 protein: CSVAQGSEKLFF
clone size: NA
D gene: NA
V gene: TRBV29-1
J gene: TRBJ1-4

CDR3 DNA: TGTGCCAGCCTTCGGACAGGGGGCTATAGATTTACCGGGGAGCTGTTTTTT
CDR3 protein: CASLRTGGYRFTGELFF
clone size: NA
D gene: TRBD1
V gene: TRBV27
J gene: TRBJ2-2

CDR3 DNA: TGTGCCTGGAATACAGGGGGGACCGGGGAGCTGTTTTTT
CDR3 protein: CAWNTGGTGELFF
clone size: NA
D gene: TRBD1
V gene: TRBV30
J gene: TRBJ2-2

CDR3 DNA: TGTGCCAGCTCACCAACCGTATCGAGCGGGGGCACAGATACGCAGTATTTT
CDR3 protein: CASSPTVSSGGTDTQYF
clone size: NA
D gene: TRBD2
V gene: TRBV18
J gene: TRBJ2-3

CDR3 DNA: TGTGCCTGGAGACTAGCGGGAGTGGCGGCGACCCAGTACTTC
CDR3 protein: CAWRLAGVAATQYF
clone size: NA
D gene: TRBD2
V gene: TRBV30
J gene: TRBJ2-5

CDR3 DNA: TGTGCCAGCAGCTTACAGGGGTATGGCTACACCTTC
CDR3 protein: CASSLQGYGYTF
clone size: NA
D gene: NA
V gene: TRBV7-2
J gene: TRBJ1-2

CDR3 DNA: TGTGCCAGCAGGGGGGCAACCTACGAGCAGTACTTC
CDR3 protein: CASRGATYEQYF
clone size: NA
D gene: NA
V gene: TRBV27
J gene: TRBJ2-7

CDR3 DNA: TGTGCCAGCAGTTCCAAGACAGGGAGCACTGAAGCTTTCTTT
CDR3 protein: CASSSKTGSTEAFF
clone size: NA
D gene: TRBD1
V gene: TRBV6-5
J gene: TRBJ1-1

CDR3 DNA: TGTGCCAGCAGTCGAGGGCTGGTGGGAAACACCATATATTTT
CDR3 protein: CASSRGLVGNTIYF
clone size: NA
D gene: NA
V gene: TRBV27
J gene: TRBJ1-3

CDR3 DNA: TGTGCCAGCAGCTTAGTAAAAACAGTGAACAATCAGCCCCAGCATTTT
CDR3 protein: CASSLVKTVNNQPQHF
clone size: NA
D gene: NA
V gene: TRBV11-3
J gene: TRBJ1-5

CDR3 DNA: TGTGCCAGTAGCCGTAGCGGGAGACAAGAGACCCAGTACTTC
CDR3 protein: CASSRSGRQETQYF
clone size: NA
D gene: TRBD2
V gene: TRBV19
J gene: TRBJ2-5

CDR3 DNA: TGTGCCAGCTACAGGGGGAGCAATCAGCCCCAGCATTTT
CDR3 protein: CASYRGSNQPQHF
clone size: NA
D gene: TRBD1
V gene: TRBV6-5
J gene: TRBJ1-5

CDR3 DNA: TGTGCCAGCAGTAATCTTCGGAGAAATGAGCAGTTCTTC
CDR3 protein: CASSNLRRNEQFF
clone size: NA
D gene: NA
V gene: TRBV28
J gene: TRBJ2-1

CDR3 DNA: TGTGCCAGCAGCGCGGGACAGTCCGGAGATACGCAGTATTTT
CDR3 protein: CASSAGQSGDTQYF
clone size: NA
D gene: TRBD1
V gene: TRBV9
J gene: TRBJ2-3

CDR3 DNA: TGTGCCAGCAGCCAAGGTAACAGGGTCAGCGAAAAACTGTTTTTT
CDR3 protein: CASSQGNRVSEKLFF
clone size: NA
D gene: NA
V gene: TRBV3-1/TRBV3-2
J gene: TRBJ1-4

CDR3 DNA: TGTGCCAGCAGCCAAGGAGGAGGGCGGGGGGGCCAAAACGAGCAGTACTTC
CDR3 protein: CASSQGGGRGGQNEQYF
clone size: NA
D gene: TRBD2
V gene: TRBV3-1/TRBV3-2
J gene: TRBJ2-7

CDR3 DNA: TGTGCCAGCAGCCAAGTTGGGGAGCGTGGGGAAAAACTGTTTTTT
CDR3 protein: CASSQVGERGEKLFF
clone size: once
D gene: NA
V gene: TRBV3-1/TRBV3-2
J gene: TRBJ1-4

CDR3 DNA: TGTGCCAGTAGTCCTATTTCAGGGAAGGGGTTCTATGGCTACACCTTC
CDR3 protein: CASSPISGKGFYGYTF
clone size: NA
D gene: NA
V gene: TRBV19
J gene: TRBJ1-2